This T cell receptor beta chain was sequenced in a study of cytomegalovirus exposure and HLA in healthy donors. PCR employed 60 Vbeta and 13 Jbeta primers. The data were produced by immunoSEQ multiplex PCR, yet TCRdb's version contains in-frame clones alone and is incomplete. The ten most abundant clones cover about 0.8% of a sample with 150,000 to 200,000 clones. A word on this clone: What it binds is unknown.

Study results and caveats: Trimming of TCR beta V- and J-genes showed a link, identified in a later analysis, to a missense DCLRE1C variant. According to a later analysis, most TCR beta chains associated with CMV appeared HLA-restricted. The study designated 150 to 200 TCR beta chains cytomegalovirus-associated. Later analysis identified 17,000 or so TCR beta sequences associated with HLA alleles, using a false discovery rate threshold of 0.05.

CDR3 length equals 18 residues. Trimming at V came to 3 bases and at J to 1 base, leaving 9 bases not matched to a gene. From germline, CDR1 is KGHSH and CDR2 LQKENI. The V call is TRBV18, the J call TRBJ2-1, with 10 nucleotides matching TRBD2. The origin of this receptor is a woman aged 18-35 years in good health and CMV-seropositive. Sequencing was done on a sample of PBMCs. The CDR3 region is CASSPTSGSPKSYNEQFF. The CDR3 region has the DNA TGTGCCAGCTCACCGACTAGCGGGTCCCCCAAATCCTACAATGAGCAGTTCTTC.